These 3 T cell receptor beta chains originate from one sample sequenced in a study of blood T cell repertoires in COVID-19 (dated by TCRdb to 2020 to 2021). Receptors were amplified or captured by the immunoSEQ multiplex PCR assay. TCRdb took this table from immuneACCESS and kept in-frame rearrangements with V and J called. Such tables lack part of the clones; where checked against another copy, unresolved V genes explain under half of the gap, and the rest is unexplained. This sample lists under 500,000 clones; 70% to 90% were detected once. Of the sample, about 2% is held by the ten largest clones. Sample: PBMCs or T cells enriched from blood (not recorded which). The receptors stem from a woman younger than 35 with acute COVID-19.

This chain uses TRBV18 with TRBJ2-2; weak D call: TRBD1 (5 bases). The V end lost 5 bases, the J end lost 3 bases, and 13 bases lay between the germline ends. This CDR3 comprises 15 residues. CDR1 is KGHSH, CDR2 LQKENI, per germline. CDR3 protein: CASSATQGDTGELFF. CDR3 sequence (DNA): TGTGCCAGCTCAGCCACGCAGGGTGACACCGGGGAGCTGTTTTTT.

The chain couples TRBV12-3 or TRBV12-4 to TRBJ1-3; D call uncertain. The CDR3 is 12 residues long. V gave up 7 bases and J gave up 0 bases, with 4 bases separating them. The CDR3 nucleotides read TGTGCCAGCACTTACTCTGGAAACACCATATATTTT. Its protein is CASTYSGNTIYF.

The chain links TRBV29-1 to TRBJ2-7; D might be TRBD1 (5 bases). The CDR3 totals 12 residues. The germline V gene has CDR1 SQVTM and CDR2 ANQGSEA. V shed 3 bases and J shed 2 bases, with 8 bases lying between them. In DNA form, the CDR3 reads TGCAGCGTTGAGACAGAGGCCTACGAGCAGTACTTC. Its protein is CSVETEAYEQYF.